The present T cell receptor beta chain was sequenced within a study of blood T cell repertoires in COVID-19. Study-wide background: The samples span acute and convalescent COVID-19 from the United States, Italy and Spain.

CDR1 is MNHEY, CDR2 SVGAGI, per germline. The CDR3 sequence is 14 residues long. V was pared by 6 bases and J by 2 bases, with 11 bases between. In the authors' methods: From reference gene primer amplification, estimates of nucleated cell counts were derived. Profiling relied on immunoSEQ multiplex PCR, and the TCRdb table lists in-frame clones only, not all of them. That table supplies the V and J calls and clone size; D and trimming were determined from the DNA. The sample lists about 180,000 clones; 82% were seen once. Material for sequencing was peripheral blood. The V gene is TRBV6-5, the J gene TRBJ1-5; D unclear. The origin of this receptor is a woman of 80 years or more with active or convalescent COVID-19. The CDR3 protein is CASRPWGGNQPQHF. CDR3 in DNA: TGTGCCAGCAGGCCGTGGGGAGGCAATCAGCCCCAGCATTTT.